The 9 T cell receptor beta chains presented below share a single source sample, sequenced in a study of T cell clones after liver transplantation. Assay used: immunoSEQ multiplex PCR; TCRdb lists only in-frame clones, some missing. Of around 19,000 clones in the sample, roughly 74% were seen once. Sequences were derived from CD8+ T cells from blood, sampled about 56 months after liver transplant. The receptors were gathered from a human patient who received a liver transplant. The graft donor may account for some of the T cells.

CDR3 bases: TGTGCCAGCAGTGGGAGCGAGCAGTACTTC. Its protein product is CASSGSEQYF. The chain employs TRBV28 and TRBJ2-7; possible D gene TRBD2, 5 bases. V was trimmed by 5 bases and J by 6 bases, leaving 5 bases between them. This CDR3 region has 10 residues. From germline, CDR1 is MDHEN and CDR2 SYDVKM.

This clone was seen a few times. The V call is TRBV5-4, the J call TRBJ2-7, with D unclear. Germline assignment: CDR1 SGHNT and CDR2 YYREEE (reference sequence). V was trimmed by 4 bases and J by 3 bases, leaving 17 bases between them. The CDR3 is 15 amino acids. CDR3 loop: CASSGPGPAYYEQYF. In nucleotides, the CDR3 is TGTGCCAGCAGCGGTCCCGGACCGGCCTACTACGAGCAGTACTTC.

The V call is TRBV11-1, the J call TRBJ1-1; 7 bases are shared with TRBD1. This CDR3 is built from 15 residues. Germline loops: CDR1 SGHAT, CDR2 FQDESV (reference sequence). The junction had 6 bases not matched to a gene; V was cut back by 5 bases and J by 0 bases. The CDR3 DNA follows: TGTGCCAGCAGCCACGACAGGGATTTGAACACTGAAGCTTTCTTT. It translates to CASSHDRDLNTEAFF.

This sequence joins TRBV27 and TRBJ2-3, with 9 bases that match TRBD2. The germline V gene has CDR1 MNHEY and CDR2 SMNVEV (reference sequence). The V and J ends lost 5 bases and 2 bases, in that order; junction bases with no gene match: 11. The CDR3 has 17 amino acids. The chain's CDR3 is CASSVGERGAYTDTQYF. Written as DNA, the CDR3 is TGTGCCAGCAGTGTCGGGGAGCGGGGGGCGTACACAGATACGCAGTATTTT.

This clone was seen more than once but under ten times. The V gene is TRBV21-1, the J gene TRBJ1-3. TRBV21-1 is recorded as a pseudogene. The CDR3 totals 13 residues. CDR3 loop: CASSLAGRNTIYF. CDR3 nucleotides: TGTGCCAGCAGCCTAGCGGGTAGAAACACCATATATTTT.

The chain is built from TRBV2 and TRBJ1-1; D perhaps matches TRBD1 (6 bases). CDR3 length: 16 residues. Trimming left V 7 bases short and J 0 bases short, with 18 bases between. CDR1 is SNHLY and CDR2 is FYNNEI in the germline V gene. The CDR3 loop reads CASKPWTELMNTEAFF. The DNA of the CDR3 is TGTGCCAGCAAACCCTGGACAGAACTGATGAACACTGAAGCTTTCTTT.

This rearrangement joins TRBV2 to TRBJ2-2; maybe TRBD2 (6 bases). The germline CDR1 and CDR2 sequences are SNHLY and FYNNEI. V lost 9 bases and J lost 8, with 13 bases in between. The CDR3 extends over 12 amino acids. This chain's CDR3 is CARRPGAGELFF. DNA for the CDR3: TGTGCCAGAAGACCGGGAGCGGGGGAGCTGTTTTTT.

V and J are TRBV7-2 and TRBJ1-3; D is unresolved. V dropped 1 base and J dropped 1 base, with 2 bases sitting between them. The CDR3 is 13 residues long. CDR1 and CDR2 (germline): SGHTA, FQGNSA. The CDR3 sequence is CASSLGSGNTIYF. The DNA for the CDR3 is TGTGCCAGCAGCTTAGGGTCTGGAAACACCATATATTTT. The complete variable domain, with remaining parts taken from reference TRBV7-2 and TRBJ1-3, reads GAGVSQSPSNKVTEKGKDVELRCDPISGHTALYWYRQSLGQGLEFLIYFQGNSAPDKSGLPSDRFSAERTGGSVSTLTIQRTQQEDSAVYLCASSLGSGNTIYFGEGSWLTVV.

In its sample, this clone was seen once. The V and J genes are TRBV28 and TRBJ2-3, with 8 bases lining up with TRBD1. With V trimmed by 5 bases and J by 2 bases, 6 bases remained unmatched. This CDR3 has 15 amino acids. Germline V CDR1 and CDR2: MDHEN, SYDVKM. This CDR3 is CASSLRQGITDTQYF. CDR3 nucleotide sequence: TGTGCCAGCAGTCTTAGACAGGGGATCACAGATACGCAGTATTTT.